These 31 T cell receptor beta chains came from one sample sequenced in a study of blood T cell repertoires in COVID-19. Assay used: immunoSEQ multiplex PCR; TCRdb lists only in-frame clones, some missing. The sample records 300,000 to 400,000 clones, about 91% being singletons. Material: peripheral blood. The source is a woman under 40 with COVID-19, enrolled during active disease.

The CDR3: CAYTGGLTKGEQFF. The CDR3 DNA reads as TGTGCCTACACAGGGGGTTTGACCAAAGGTGAGCAGTTCTTC. The chain carries TRBV30 and TRBJ2-1; TRBD1 aligns across 8 bases. From germline, CDR1 is GTSNPN and CDR2 SVGIG (reference sequence). This CDR3 region has 14 residues. Trimming at V came to 7 bases and at J to 9 bases, leaving 14 bases not matched to a gene.

This chain uses TRBV9 with TRBJ2-1; 12 nucleotides agree with TRBD2. J lost 7 bases, V lost 3 bases, and 5 bases had no gene match. The CDR3 is made up of 15 amino acids. Germline-derived CDR1 and CDR2 are SGDLS and YYNGEE. This CDR3 reads CASSGSGTSGNEQFF. The CDR3 DNA sequence: TGTGCCAGCAGCGGATCCGGGACTAGCGGGAATGAGCAGTTCTTC.

The chain employs TRBV21-1 and TRBJ1-5; the table names TRBD1, a call not compared with the DNA. TRBV21-1 is marked as a pseudogene. CDR3 length: 17 amino acids. The CDR3 loop is CASSKEFPQGEDQPQHF. The CDR3 coding sequence is TGTGCCAGCAGCAAAGAGTTCCCGCAGGGGGAGGATCAGCCCCAGCATTTT.

This sequence joins TRBV4-2 and TRBJ1-6, with D possibly TRBD1 on 5 matching bases. The germline gives CDR1 LGHNA, CDR2 YNFKEQ. The CDR3 has 20 residues. V lost 0 bases and J 0 bases, leaving 18 bases between the germline ends. The DNA for the CDR3 is TGTGCCAGCAGCCAAGACGAGGGGACCGTCGGGGGCTCCTATAATTCACCCCTCCACTTT. As protein: CASSQDEGTVGGSYNSPLHF.

The chain joins TRBV13 to TRBJ2-3; weak D call: TRBD2 (6 bases). The CDR3 spans 13 residues. Trimming took 6 bases from V and 1 from J, leaving 8 bases between them. In germline, CDR1 is PRHDT, CDR2 FYEKMQ (reference sequence). CDR3 region: CASRPGGTDTQYF. CDR3 nucleotides: TGTGCCAGCAGACCGGGGGGCACAGATACGCAGTATTTT.

The chain uses TRBV21-1 and TRBJ1-6; no DNA check was done on the table's D call, TRBD1. TRBV21-1 is shown as a pseudogene. CDR3 length: 23 amino acids. The chain's CDR3 is CASSARTGAPYRASSSYNSPLHF. The CDR3 nucleotides read TGTGCCAGCAGCGCACGGACAGGAGCCCCTTACCGGGCATCTAGCTCCTATAATTCACCCCTCCACTTT.

J is TRBJ2-7 and V is TRBV7-8; D gene ambiguous. Per the germline V gene, CDR1 is SGHVS and CDR2 is FQNEAQ. The CDR3 runs 12 residues. Trimming left V 5 bases short and J 3 bases short, with 8 bases between. DNA for the CDR3: TGTGCCAGCAGCGCCCGCGGCTACGAGCAGTACGTC. Residues: CASSARGYEQYV.

V and J are TRBV13 and TRBJ1-2; D possibly corresponds to TRBD1 (5 bases). The germline V gene encodes CDR1 PRHDT and CDR2 FYEKMQ (reference sequence). This CDR3 has 15 residues. V lost 4 bases to trimming and J lost 4 bases, with 16 bases between them. The CDR3 DNA reads TGTGCCAGCAGCTCGCGAGACAGTCCATTCTATGGCTACACCTTC. This translates into CASSSRDSPFYGYTF.

J is TRBJ2-5 and V is TRBV5-1, with 8 bases that match TRBD1. With V trimmed by 3 bases and J by 2 bases, 3 bases remained unmatched. The CDR3 totals 14 residues. The germline gives CDR1 SGHRS, CDR2 YFSETQ. CDR3 loop: CASSYRTGQETQYF. As DNA, the CDR3 is TGCGCCAGCAGCTACCGGACAGGGCAAGAGACCCAGTACTTC.

V usage is TRBV11-2 and J usage is TRBJ2-5; 11 bases map to TRBD2. With 5 bases clipped from V and 2 bases from J, the junction kept 10 bases outside the gene matches. CDR3 length: 17 residues. CDR1 is SGHAT, CDR2 FQNNGV, per germline. The CDR3 coding sequence is TGTGCCAGCAGCCCCGGGGGGGCTAGCGGGGGGCAAGAGACCCAGTACTTC. It codes for CASSPGGASGGQETQYF.

This clone came up once. The chain couples TRBV7-2 to TRBJ1-3; D perhaps matches TRBD1 (6 bases). This CDR3 has 17 amino acids. Germline CDR1 SGHTA, CDR2 FQGNSA. Trimming took 5 bases from V and 1 from J, leaving 18 bases between them. DNA for the CDR3: TGTGCCAGCAGCCCGTCCGCGCAGGGGCTATCTGGAAACACCATATATTTT. The encoded protein is CASSPSAQGLSGNTIYF.

V and J are TRBV4-3 and TRBJ1-2; TRBD1 matches 10 bases. Germline assignment: CDR1 LGHNA and CDR2 YSLEER. Losses at the gene ends were 1 base for V and 4 bases for J; bases not matched to a gene: 6. The CDR3 is made up of 16 amino acids. The CDR3 sequence: CASSQVGQGVGYGYTF. CDR3 DNA sequence: TGCGCCAGCAGCCAAGTAGGACAGGGGGTAGGCTATGGCTACACCTTC.

The V call is TRBV29-1, the J call TRBJ2-5; 8 bases are a match to TRBD1. CDR3 size: 14 residues. Germline V gives CDR1 SQVTM, CDR2 ANQGSEA. Trimming took 7 bases from V and 2 from J; bases not matched to a gene: 9. CDR3 residues: CSASRTGNQETQYF. The DNA of the CDR3 is TGCAGCGCTTCCCGGACAGGGAATCAAGAGACCCAGTACTTC.

The chain employs TRBV4-1 and TRBJ1-5; possible D gene TRBD1, 6 bases. Trimming removed 1 base from V and 3 bases from J, with 13 bases in between. The CDR3 covers 16 residues. Germline V lookup: CDR1 MGHRA, CDR2 YSYEKL. The CDR3 DNA reads as TGCGCCAGCAGCCAAGTCATGGGGGCTTCCAATCAGCCCCAGCATTTT. The encoded protein is CASSQVMGASNQPQHF.

J is TRBJ1-1 and V is TRBV7-9; unclear D gene. Germline V lookup: CDR1 SEHNR, CDR2 FQNEAQ (reference sequence). The V and J ends lost 6 bases and 4 bases respectively, with 18 bases between them. The CDR3 has 15 amino acids. CDR3 in amino acids: CASRRHLGEVTEAFF. CDR3 bases: TGTGCCAGCAGACGTCATCTTGGGGAGGTCACTGAAGCTTTCTTT.

The chain couples TRBV2 to TRBJ1-5; D not resolved. Germline CDR1 and CDR2: SNHLY and FYNNEI. V was clipped by 5 bases and J by 6 bases, with 11 bases between them. The CDR3 length is 13 residues. The CDR3 region is CASSSTSPQPQHF. The CDR3 DNA is TGTGCCAGCAGTTCTACCTCCCCTCAGCCCCAGCATTTT.

V and J are TRBV5-5 and TRBJ1-6, with TRBD1 as a possible D gene (5 bases). CDR3 size: 13 residues. The germline CDR1 and CDR2 sequences are SGHKS and YYEKEE (reference sequence). V gave up 4 bases and J gave up 9 bases, with 11 bases separating them. The CDR3 protein is CASSRGDVSPLHF. The CDR3, as DNA: TGTGCCAGCAGCCGGGGGGATGTTTCACCCCTCCACTTT.

The chain joins TRBV7-7 to TRBJ2-7; tentative D call: TRBD1 (5 bases). This CDR3 contains 14 residues. The germline V gene has CDR1 SSHAT and CDR2 FNYEAQ (reference sequence). V lost 5 bases, J lost 2 bases, and 13 bases lay in between. The CDR3 DNA sequence: TGTGCCAGCAGCCTTTTTATAGGGGCCTACGAGCAGTACTTC. Translation: CASSLFIGAYEQYF.

V usage is TRBV4-2 and J usage is TRBJ2-5; TRBD2 agrees at 9 bases. Germline-derived CDR1 and CDR2 are LGHNA and YNFKEQ. Unmatched junction bases numbered 5, after V lost 1 base and J lost 2 bases. The CDR3 contains 16 residues. CDR3 bases: TGTGCCAGCAGCCAAGTTGGCGGGGGGGAACAAGAGACCCAGTACTTC. It codes for CASSQVGGGEQETQYF.

The chain combines TRBV5-1 with TRBJ2-7, with unresolved D. V dropped 0 bases and J dropped 6 bases, with 10 bases sitting between them. Germline CDR1 reads SGHRS; CDR2 reads YFSETQ. There are 13 residues in the CDR3. The CDR3 DNA reads TGCGCCAGCAGCTTGGTGGCAGGTTCCGAGCAGTACGTC. Translation gives CASSLVAGSEQYV.

The CDR3 region has the DNA TGTGCCAGTAGTACGTCGACAGGGGGCCTACAGCAGTTCTTC. Amino acids: CASSTSTGGLQQFF. V usage is TRBV19 and J usage is TRBJ2-1, with TRBD1 matching over 10 bases. The CDR3 totals 14 residues. Germline V gives CDR1 LNHDA, CDR2 SQIVND (reference sequence). Trimming cost V 4 bases and J 11 bases; bases outside gene matches: 8.

V gene TRBV18 combines with J gene TRBJ1-4; 8 bases are a match to TRBD1. This CDR3 is built from 15 residues. Germline trimming cut 6 bases from V and 3 bases from J; bases unmatched to any gene: 6. Germline V gene sequence: CDR1 KGHSH, CDR2 LQKENI. CDR3 bases: TGTGCCAGCTCCGGCGGACAGGGCCCTAATGAAAAACTGTTTTTT. It specifies CASSGGQGPNEKLFF.

This clone was observed once. The chain uses TRBV6-5 and TRBJ1-4, with 7 bases matching TRBD1. This CDR3 has 15 residues. The germline V gene encodes CDR1 MNHEY and CDR2 SVGAGI. With V trimmed by 0 bases and J by 7 bases, 5 bases remained unmatched. CDR3 region: CASSYSTQGGEKLFF. The CDR3 DNA is TGTGCCAGCAGTTACTCTACGCAGGGGGGTGAAAAACTGTTTTTT.

The CDR3, as DNA: TGTGCCAGCAGCGCAGGACTAGCGGGGGGGTTCGCCTACAATGAGCAGTTCTTC. Protein: CASSAGLAGGFAYNEQFF. The rearrangement uses TRBV9 and TRBJ2-1, with TRBD2 matching over 15 bases. Unmatched junction bases numbered 6, after V lost 3 bases and J lost 2 bases. CDR3 length: 18 residues. Germline V gene data show CDR1 as SGDLS and CDR2 as YYNGEE.

The rearrangement uses TRBV28 and TRBJ1-2; TRBD1 matches 8 bases. The germline CDR1 and CDR2 sequences are MDHEN and SYDVKM. V lost 4 bases, J lost 8 bases, and 18 bases stayed unmatched. The CDR3 covers 17 residues. CDR3 protein: CASSSEGRGHLARGYTF. The CDR3, as DNA: TGTGCCAGCAGTTCCGAGGGCAGGGGGCACCTAGCGCGCGGCTACACCTTC.

V and J are TRBV29-1 and TRBJ2-5; possibly TRBD2 for D (7 bases). The CDR3 spans 15 residues. CDR1 is SQVTM and CDR2 is ANQGSEA in the germline V gene. V was cut by 5 bases and J by 2 bases, with 18 bases left in between. The CDR3 sequence: CSVKTSGGSQETQYF. In nucleotides, the CDR3 is TGCAGCGTTAAAACTTCGGGGGGCTCACAAGAGACCCAGTACTTC.

This chain connects TRBV19 to TRBJ1-1; D gene uncertain. From germline, CDR1 is LNHDA and CDR2 SQIVND (reference sequence). The CDR3 is made up of 17 amino acids. The V end was cut by 6 bases, the J end by 0 bases, with 20 bases between. The CDR3: CASSNVMADGMNTEAFF. The CDR3 DNA sequence: TGTGCCAGTAGCAATGTGATGGCGGATGGCATGAACACTGAAGCTTTCTTT.

The chain combines TRBV7-9 with TRBJ1-6; possibly TRBD1 for D (5 bases). With 2 bases removed from V and 9 bases from J, the gap between germline ends came to 8 bases. The germline CDR1 and CDR2 sequences are SEHNR and FQNEAQ (reference sequence). The CDR3 covers 13 residues. Here the CDR3 reads CASSLSQGSPLHF. The CDR3 nucleotides are TGTGCCAGCAGCTTATCGCAGGGTTCACCCCTCCACTTT.

V is TRBV6-6 and J is TRBJ1-1, with 9 bases that match TRBD1. The CDR3 extends over 18 amino acids. Germline V gene data show CDR1 as MNHNY and CDR2 as SVGAGI (reference sequence). V lost 5 bases and J lost 4; bases outside the gene matches: 17. Written as DNA, the CDR3 is TGTGCCAGCAGTCGGACAGGGGTCCCAGTAAGAGTCTCCACTGAAGCTTTCTTT. Its translation: CASSRTGVPVRVSTEAFF.

The chain uses TRBV6-5 and TRBJ1-2, with a possible D match to TRBD1 (5 bases). The CDR3 covers 12 residues. CDR1 and CDR2 (germline): MNHEY, SVGAGI. V was pared by 7 bases and J by 10 bases, with 16 bases between. In nucleotides, the CDR3 is TGTGCCAGCACTATCTCGGGGGATTTCTACACCTTC. Amino acids: CASTISGDFYTF.

J is TRBJ1-2 and V is TRBV6-6; tentatively, D is TRBD1 (5 bases). Germline CDR1 reads MNHNY; CDR2 reads SVGAGI (reference sequence). Trimming stripped 7 bases from V and 7 bases from J, with 16 bases between. There are 13 residues in the CDR3. CDR3 protein: CASTITHGGGYTF. The CDR3 DNA reads TGTGCCAGCACCATAACTCACGGGGGTGGCTACACCTTC.